This entry lists 12 T cell receptor beta chains sequenced from one sample in a study of blood T cell repertoires in COVID-19. Profiling relied on immunoSEQ multiplex PCR, and the TCRdb table lists in-frame clones only, not all of them. The sample yields roughly 250,000 clones, roughly 82% seen once. The sequencing input was peripheral blood. These receptors all stem from a woman over 75 with active or convalescent COVID-19.

The V and J genes are TRBV5-4 and TRBJ2-2; D unclear. Trimming took 0 bases from V and 1 from J, leaving 4 bases between them. This CDR3 has 14 amino acids. Germline assignment: CDR1 SGHNT and CDR2 YYREEE (reference sequence). CDR3 sequence (DNA): TGTGCCAGCAGCTTGGACTTGAACACCGGGGAGCTGTTTTTT. Protein product: CASSLDLNTGELFF.

This clone has a single count. This chain joins TRBV5-8 and TRBJ1-2; 8 nucleotides agree with TRBD1. The trim removed 0 bases at V and 4 bases at J, leaving 5 bases unmatched. The CDR3 loop spans 15 amino acids. Germline V gene data show CDR1 as SGHTS and CDR2 as YDEGEE. The DNA for the CDR3 is TGTGCCAGCAGCTTGGGCTCGGACAGGGTCTATGGCTACACCTTC. Encoded protein: CASSLGSDRVYGYTF. Full variable domain (missing parts from reference TRBV5-8 and TRBJ1-2): EAGVTQSPTHLIKTRGQQATLRCSPISGHTSVYWYQQALGLGLQFLLWYDEGEERNRGNFPPRFSGRQFPNYSSELNVNALELEDSALYLCASSLGSDRVYGYTFGSGTRLTVV.

The rearrangement links TRBV28 to TRBJ2-2; possibly TRBD1 for D (7 bases). V lost 6 bases and J 4 bases, leaving 15 bases between the germline ends. Germline V gene data show CDR1 as MDHEN and CDR2 as SYDVKM. The CDR3 consists of 15 residues. The CDR3 DNA follows: TGTGCCAGCAGCCTTACCCAGGGGGGCACCGGGGAGCTGTTTTTT. Translation gives CASSLTQGGTGELFF.

This rearrangement joins TRBV19 to TRBJ2-3, with 9 bases aligning to TRBD1. Germline trimming cut 5 bases from V and 2 bases from J; bases unmatched to any gene: 5. The CDR3 has 15 amino acids. Germline V gives CDR1 LNHDA, CDR2 SQIVND (reference sequence). As DNA, the CDR3 is TGTGCCAGTAGTCTGGGACAGGGAGACACAGATACGCAGTATTTT. As protein: CASSLGQGDTDTQYF.

The chain links TRBV19 to TRBJ1-1, with D hard to call. Germline V lookup: CDR1 LNHDA, CDR2 SQIVND (reference sequence). Trimming took off 5 bases at V and 1 base at J, with 14 bases between the two ends. The CDR3 is made up of 15 amino acids. CDR3 in amino acids: CASSPPRDPNTEAFF. The DNA of the CDR3 is TGTGCCAGTAGTCCTCCGAGAGATCCGAACACTGAAGCTTTCTTT.

V gene TRBV27 combines with J gene TRBJ2-1, with 9 bases identical to TRBD2. CDR1 and CDR2 from the germline V gene are MNHEY and SMNVEV (reference sequence). The CDR3 consists of 18 residues. The junction had 14 bases not matched to a gene; V was cut back by 5 bases and J by 3 bases. The CDR3 spells CASSPLFGGRAYYNEQFF. In DNA form, the CDR3 reads TGTGCCAGCAGTCCCTTGTTCGGCGGGAGGGCCTACTACAATGAGCAGTTCTTC.

This sequence joins TRBV5-4 and TRBJ2-3; the match to TRBD1 covers 9 bases. V shed 3 bases and J 2 bases; nucleotides not matched to a gene: 4. Per germline, CDR1 SGHNT and CDR2 YYREEE (reference sequence). This CDR3 spans 15 amino acids. The CDR3 DNA follows: TGTGCCAGCAGCTCGCGGACAGGGGCCACAGATACGCAGTATTTT. Translating it yields CASSSRTGATDTQYF.

The chain couples TRBV3-1 (or the pseudogene TRBV3-2) to TRBJ2-7; no clear D gene. V lost 6 bases, J lost 3 bases, and 6 bases lay in between. CDR1 and CDR2 (germline): LGHDT, YNNKEL (reference sequence). This CDR3 contains 11 residues. The DNA for the CDR3 is TGTGCCAGCAGTTTCCTCTACGAGCAGTACTTC. Encoded protein: CASSFLYEQYF.

The chain couples TRBV5-4 to TRBJ2-1; D might be TRBD1 (6 bases). This CDR3 has 14 amino acids. Germline CDR1 SGHNT, CDR2 YYREEE (reference sequence). V was shortened by 4 bases and J by 2 bases, with 10 bases between the two germline ends. In DNA form, the CDR3 reads TGTGCCAGCAGCGGCAGGGACACCTACAATGAGCAGTTCTTC. Protein product: CASSGRDTYNEQFF.

CDR3 nucleotide sequence: TGTGCCAGCAGCTTAAGGGGCCCAACTAATGAAAAACTGTTTTTT. The encoded protein is CASSLRGPTNEKLFF. V and J are TRBV5-4 and TRBJ1-4; tentatively, D is TRBD1 (5 bases). Trimming stripped 2 bases from V and 0 bases from J, with 8 bases between. This CDR3 is built from 15 residues. Germline-derived CDR1 and CDR2 are SGHNT and YYREEE (reference sequence).

J is TRBJ1-5 and V is TRBV19, with a possible D match to TRBD1 (5 bases). There are 14 residues in the CDR3. Per the germline V gene, CDR1 is LNHDA and CDR2 is SQIVND (reference sequence). V gave up 6 bases and J gave up 2 bases, with 11 bases separating them. DNA for the CDR3: TGTGCCAGTAGCGGGGGGGGTGGCAATCAGCCCCAGCATTTT. It encodes CASSGGGGNQPQHF.

This clone was seen only once. V usage is TRBV6-5 and J usage is TRBJ1-1; tentative D call: TRBD1 (5 bases). V lost 7 bases and J 3 bases, leaving 9 bases between the germline ends. The germline V gene encodes CDR1 MNHEY and CDR2 SVGAGI. This CDR3 region has 12 residues. CDR3 in DNA: TGTGCCAGCACAGGGAGGGACACTGAAGCTTTCTTT. Amino acid sequence: CASTGRDTEAFF.